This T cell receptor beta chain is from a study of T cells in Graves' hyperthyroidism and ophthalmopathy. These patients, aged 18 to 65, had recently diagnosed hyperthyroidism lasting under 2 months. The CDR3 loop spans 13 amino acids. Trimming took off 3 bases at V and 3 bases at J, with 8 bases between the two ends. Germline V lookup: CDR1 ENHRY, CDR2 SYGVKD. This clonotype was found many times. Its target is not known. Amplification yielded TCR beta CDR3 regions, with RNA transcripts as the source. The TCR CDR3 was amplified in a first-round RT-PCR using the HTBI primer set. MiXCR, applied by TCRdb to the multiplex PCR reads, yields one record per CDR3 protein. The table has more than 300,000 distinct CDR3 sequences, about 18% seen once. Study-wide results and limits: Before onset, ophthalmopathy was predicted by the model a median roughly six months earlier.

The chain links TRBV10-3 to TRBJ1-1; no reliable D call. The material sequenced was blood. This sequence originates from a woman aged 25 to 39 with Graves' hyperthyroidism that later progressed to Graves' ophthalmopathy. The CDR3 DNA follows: TGTGCCATCAGTGAAGATGGGTACACTGAAGCTTTCTTT. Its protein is CAISEDGYTEAFF.